This is a list of T cell receptor beta chains from one sample in a study of human thymus T cells. Some clones are missing from TCRdb's copy, which holds only in-frame ones; the method was immunoSEQ multiplex PCR. The repertoire consists of about 130,000 clones, with around 94% occurring once and the leading ten covering around 0.025%. The sequencing sample was made of thymus tissue. These receptors all come from a boy under three years old with a congenital heart defect but otherwise immunologically healthy. Both conserved end residues are part of each CDR3. A D gene is named only where the DNA matches it firmly. Expanded clones are given a class, and other clones once, few, many or no size at all.

TGTGCCAGCAGCCCCGGGACAGGGTGGGGCACCGGGGAGCTGTTTTTT	CASSPGTGWGTGELFF	TRBJ2-2	.	TRBV11-3	TRBD1
TGTGCCAGCAGTTCGCTGGACAGGGGGCACGGAAACACCATATATTTT	CASSSLDRGHGNTIYF	TRBJ1-3	.	TRBV28	TRBD1
TGTGCCAGCGGACATCACCGGGCGGAACAAGAGACCCAGTACTTC	CASGHHRAEQETQYF	TRBJ2-5	.	TRBV5-4	.
TGTGCCAGCAGTTTGATGGTCAGGGGGAACGGCTACACCTTC	CASSLMVRGNGYTF	TRBJ1-2	.	TRBV28	TRBD1
TGCGCCAGCAGCCAAGATTGGAGAGGACAGGGCCCCACCTCCTACGAGCAGTACTTC	CASSQDWRGQGPTSYEQYF	TRBJ2-7	.	TRBV4-3	TRBD1
TGTGCCAGCAGTTTTATCAGCCTCTATAATTCACCCCTCCACTTT	CASSFISLYNSPLHF	TRBJ1-6	.	TRBV28	.
TGTGCCAGCAGCCCAGCGGGGGTTTTCCAAGAGACCCAGTACTTC	CASSPAGVFQETQYF	TRBJ2-5	.	TRBV4-2	TRBD2
TGTGCCAGCAGTTACAGGGCCTACAATGAGCAGTTCTTC	CASSYRAYNEQFF	TRBJ2-1	.	TRBV16	.
TGTGCCAGCAGTACCTCGGGACAGGGGGCCTATGGCTACACCTTC	CASSTSGQGAYGYTF	TRBJ1-2	.	TRBV6-5	TRBD1
TGTGCCAGCACCTCGGACAGGGAGCCCCACTATGGCTACACCTTC	CASTSDREPHYGYTF	TRBJ1-2	once	TRBV6-5	TRBD1
TGTGCCAGTAGTATTGGGGACGGAGAGACCCAGTACTTC	CASSIGDGETQYF	TRBJ2-5	.	TRBV19	.
TGTGCCAGCAGCTTAGACGCCGGTCCAGTGGTACGGAACACTGAAGCTTTCTTT	CASSLDAGPVVRNTEAFF	TRBJ1-1	.	TRBV11-2	.
TGCGCCAGCAGTTGGACAGACACCGGGGAGCTGTTTTTT	CASSWTDTGELFF	TRBJ2-2	.	TRBV10-1	.
TGTGCCATCAGTGCCCCCGGGGGACACCAGAAAAACTTC	CAISAPGGHQKNF	TRBJ1-2	.	TRBV10-3	.
TGTGCCAGCAGCTTAGAATACGCCGACCGCGGTGAGCAGTTCTTC	CASSLEYADRGEQFF	TRBJ2-1	.	TRBV11-3	.
TGTGCCTGGAGCATCGACGACAAGGCGAATTCACCCCTCCACTTT	CAWSIDDKANSPLHF	TRBJ1-6	.	TRBV30	.
TGTGCCAGCAGTTACAGGGAGTTGGTAAATTCACCCCTCCACTTT	CASSYRELVNSPLHF	TRBJ1-6	.	TRBV2	.
TGTGCCAGCAGCTTAGGGGGGCAGGGGACCTATGGCTACACCTTC	CASSLGGQGTYGYTF	TRBJ1-2	.	TRBV7-2	.
TGCAGCGTTGAAGGTCAGGGAACCTACGAGCAGTACTTC	CSVEGQGTYEQYF	TRBJ2-7	.	TRBV29-1	.
TGTGCCAGCAGCTCCTACCGACTAGCGGGGGGATGGACCGGGGAGCTGTTTTTT	CASSSYRLAGGWTGELFF	TRBJ2-2	.	TRBV7-3	TRBD2
TGCGCCAGCAGCCCGGATGTGGCACCTCAACCGTACTACTACGAGCAGTACTTC	CASSPDVAPQPYYYEQYF	TRBJ2-7	once	TRBV5-1	.
TGCGCCAGCAGCCCCTGGACAGGTCCTGGAAACACCATATATTTT	CASSPWTGPGNTIYF	TRBJ1-3	once	TRBV4-1	TRBD1
TGTGCCAGCAGTGAAGCGACTATGCCCCGGGCCCCACATAGCGAGCAGTACTTC	CASSEATMPRAPHSEQYF	TRBJ2-7	.	TRBV2	.